The 27 T cell receptor beta chains in this list originate from one sample, sequenced in a study of blood T cell repertoires in COVID-19. Assay: immunoSEQ multiplex PCR; the TCRdb copy retains only in-frame clones and omits some. The sample gives about 260,000 clones, around 82% of which show up once; roughly a tenth is in the top ten. Sequencing used peripheral blood. These receptors all come from a woman between 45 and 60 years old who had recovered from COVID-19.

This clone is a singleton in its sample. The CDR3 loop reads CSVEDGDRPEAFF. Written as DNA, the CDR3 is TGCAGCGTTGAAGACGGGGACAGGCCTGAAGCTTTCTTT. The chain recombines TRBV29-1 with TRBJ1-1; the match to TRBD1 covers 8 bases. The CDR3 is 13 amino acids. V gave up 0 bases and J gave up 6 bases; unmatched junction bases: 3. Germline assignment: CDR1 SQVTM and CDR2 ANQGSEA.

The gene calls are TRBV19 and TRBJ2-1; 12 bases fit TRBD2. J lost 4 bases, V lost 9 bases, and 7 bases had no gene match. This CDR3 is 15 amino acids long. Germline V gene sequence: CDR1 LNHDA, CDR2 SQIVND (reference sequence). CDR3 nucleotides: TGTGCCAGGACTAGCGGGAGAGATTGTTACAATGAGCAGTTCTTC. Translating it yields CARTSGRDCYNEQFF.

The chain combines TRBV2 with TRBJ1-6; D is possibly TRBD1 (5 bases). V shed 4 bases and J shed 8 bases, with 15 bases lying between them. Germline V gives CDR1 SNHLY, CDR2 FYNNEI. The CDR3 contains 15 residues. CDR3 sequence reads: CASSGLEGRDSPLHF. CDR3 nucleotide sequence: TGTGCCAGCAGTGGGTTGGAGGGGCGTGATTCACCCCTCCACTTT.

The CDR3 nucleotides are TGTGCCAGCAACCCCACTGTGACCGGGGAGCTGTTTTTT. This codes for CASNPTVTGELFF. The chain links TRBV12-3 or TRBV12-4 to TRBJ2-2; D not resolved. This CDR3 is built from 13 residues. V lost 7 bases and J lost 5, with 11 bases in between.

The rearrangement joins TRBV6-5 to TRBJ1-5, with D unresolved. Germline V lookup: CDR1 MNHEY, CDR2 SVGAGI. The CDR3 is made up of 15 amino acids. Between the trimmed V and J ends, which lost 6 bases and 2 bases, there was a span of 14 bases. DNA of the CDR3: TGTGCCAGCAGACCGTCCGTTCGGGGCAATCAGCCCCAGCATTTT. Translated: CASRPSVRGNQPQHF.

The chain employs TRBV2 and TRBJ2-7, with 7 bases identical to TRBD1. Unmatched junction bases numbered 3, after V lost 4 bases and J lost 6 bases. Germline lookup yields CDR1 SNHLY and CDR2 FYNNEI. The CDR3 has 12 residues. The CDR3 here is CASSATGVEQYF. The CDR3 DNA reads TGTGCCAGCAGTGCAACAGGGGTCGAGCAGTACTTC.

This clone was counted a few times. The J gene is TRBJ1-5, the V gene TRBV14; possible D gene TRBD1, 5 bases. The CDR3 is 20 amino acids. Between the trimmed V and J ends, which lost 0 bases and 1 base, there was a span of 22 bases. Germline V lookup: CDR1 SGHDN, CDR2 FVKESK. The DNA of the CDR3 is TGTGCCAGCAGCCAAGAAGAGGGGCCTGGAGGGCATTCGAGCAATCAGCCCCAGCATTTT. Translating gives CASSQEEGPGGHSSNQPQHF. Full variable domain (rest looked up from reference TRBV14 and TRBJ1-5): EAGVTQFPSHSVIEKGQTVTLRCDPISGHDNLYWYRRVMGKEIKFLLHFVKESKQDESGMPNNRFLAERTGGTYSTLKVQPAELEDSGVYFCASSQEEGPGGHSSNQPQHFGDGTRLSIL.

The genes are TRBV18 and TRBJ2-7; TRBD2 agrees at 9 bases. Germline CDR1 reads KGHSH; CDR2 reads LQKENI. With 6 bases clipped from V and 5 bases from J, the junction kept 11 bases outside the gene matches. The length of the CDR3 is 15 residues. CDR3 loop: CASSPAGGPGNEQYF. CDR3 nucleotide sequence: TGTGCCAGCTCCCCCGCGGGGGGGCCGGGAAACGAGCAGTACTTC.

In regard to this clone: The junction shows a germline mismatch at one end, possibly a read error. The chain has TRBV30 and TRBJ2-5; no reliable D call. The CDR3 is 13 amino acids. Looked up from germline, CDR1 is GTSNPN and CDR2 is SVGIG (reference sequence). The CDR3 reads CAWNRYLQETQYF. The CDR3 nucleotides are TGTGCATGGAATCGGTACCTCCAAGAGACCCAGTACTTC.

The CDR3 DNA is TGTGCCAGCAGCTGGGGGACAGGGTTGGCCGAGCAGTACTTC. This gives the protein CASSWGTGLAEQYF. The V call is TRBV7-8, the J call TRBJ2-7; 9 bases fit TRBD1. CDR1 and CDR2 (germline): SGHVS, FQNEAQ. CDR3 length: 14 residues. The J segment lost 6 bases and the V segment lost 4 bases, leaving 7 bases of the junction unmatched.

This clone was detected ten times or more. This chain connects TRBV27 to TRBJ1-1, with no clear D. The CDR3 loop spans 14 amino acids. CDR1 is MNHEY and CDR2 is SMNVEV in the germline V gene (reference sequence). Trimming stripped 2 bases from V and 0 bases from J, with 7 bases between. The CDR3 sequence is CASSLSALNTEAFF. The DNA of the CDR3 is TGTGCCAGCAGTTTAAGCGCCTTGAACACTGAAGCTTTCTTT.

The V gene is TRBV5-1, the J gene TRBJ1-4; 7 bases match TRBD1. V was clipped by 4 bases and J by 7 bases; unmatched bases: 10. There are 15 residues in the CDR3. Germline lookup yields CDR1 SGHRS and CDR2 YFSETQ. The CDR3 is CASSPPTGVGEKLFF. The CDR3 DNA is TGCGCCAGCAGCCCCCCAACAGGGGTCGGTGAAAAACTGTTTTTT.

This chain links TRBV5-1 with TRBJ1-2; 9 positions agree with TRBD1. V lost 5 bases and J lost 7; bases outside the gene matches: 9. Per germline, CDR1 SGHRS and CDR2 YFSETQ. The CDR3 has 14 amino acids. The CDR3 protein is CASSRADRGTGYTF. CDR3 nucleotides: TGCGCCAGCAGTCGCGCCGACAGGGGGACTGGCTACACCTTC.

The rearrangement uses TRBV11-3 and TRBJ2-7, with 7 bases that match TRBD2. With 4 bases clipped from V and 6 bases from J, the junction kept 3 bases outside the gene matches. From germline, CDR1 is SGHNT and CDR2 YENEEA. The CDR3 has 12 amino acids. CDR3 DNA: TGTGCCAGCAGCTCTGGGGGGGTCGAGCAGTACTTC. Translating gives CASSSGGVEQYF.

The chain couples TRBV9 to TRBJ1-3; D perhaps matches TRBD1 (6 bases). Trimming took 3 bases from V and 4 from J, leaving 8 bases between them. Germline values: CDR1 SGDLS, CDR2 YYNGEE. This CDR3 is built from 13 residues. As DNA, the CDR3 is TGTGCCAGCAGCGGCCAGGGGGGAAACACCATATATTTT. Its protein is CASSGQGGNTIYF. Full variable domain (outside the CDR3, taken from reference TRBV9 and TRBJ1-3): DSGVTQTPKHLITATGQRVTLRCSPRSGDLSVYWYQQSLDQGLQFLIQYYNGEERAKGNILERFSAQQFPDLHSELNLSSLELGDSALYFCASSGQGGNTIYFGEGSWLTVV.

The chain links TRBV7-8 to TRBJ2-7; D not resolved. The CDR3 has 14 residues. V lost 4 bases and J lost 3, with 13 bases in between. Germline loops: CDR1 SGHVS, CDR2 FQNEAQ. The chain's CDR3 is CASSSRVNHYEQYF. Written as DNA, the CDR3 is TGTGCCAGCAGCTCACGGGTCAACCACTACGAGCAGTACTTC.

The rearrangement joins TRBV24-1 to TRBJ2-3; D is perhaps TRBD2 (6 bases). The CDR3 consists of 16 residues. The germline V gene has CDR1 KGHDR and CDR2 SFDVKD. The V end was cut by 2 bases, the J end by 0 bases, with 11 bases between. CDR3 sequence reads: CATSDWRGSSTDTQYF. The DNA of the CDR3 is TGTGCCACCAGTGATTGGAGGGGATCTAGCACAGATACGCAGTATTTT.

The chain recombines TRBV4-1 with TRBJ2-7; D remains unclear. This CDR3 has 15 amino acids. Trimming stripped 1 base from V and 0 bases from J, with 10 bases between. Germline V gives CDR1 MGHRA, CDR2 YSYEKL. DNA of the CDR3: TGCGCCAGCAGCCAAGCTTCAGTGCTCTCCTACGAGCAGTACTTC. Protein product: CASSQASVLSYEQYF.

The chain is built from TRBV5-1 and TRBJ2-1; 8 bases match TRBD2. V trimming: 7 bases; J trimming: 9 bases; junction bases outside the gene matches: 9. The CDR3 loop spans 13 amino acids. Germline CDR1 reads SGHRS; CDR2 reads YFSETQ. DNA for the CDR3: TGCGCCAGCCGCCCGAGCGGGGGCGGTGAGCAGTTCTTC. This sequence encodes CASRPSGGGEQFF.

In DNA, the CDR3 is TGTGCCACCAGACTAGCGCCTTCCTACGAGCAGTACTTC. Encoded protein: CATRLAPSYEQYF. The chain has TRBV28 and TRBJ2-7; 8 bases line up with TRBD2. CDR3 size: 13 residues. V was clipped by 10 bases and J by 1 base; unmatched bases: 6. CDR1 MDHEN and CDR2 SYDVKM come from the germline V gene.

The chain links TRBV7-9 to TRBJ1-2; 7 bases fit TRBD1. V shed 5 bases and J 3 bases; nucleotides not matched to a gene: 12. CDR3 size: 16 residues. Germline lookup yields CDR1 SEHNR and CDR2 FQNEAQ (reference sequence). The chain's CDR3 is CASSPAGTEFYYGYTF. The CDR3, as DNA: TGTGCCAGCAGCCCCGCCGGGACAGAGTTTTACTATGGCTACACCTTC.

This sequence joins TRBV5-1 and TRBJ2-2; possibly TRBD2 for D (5 bases). CDR3 length: 15 amino acids. The germline V gene encodes CDR1 SGHRS and CDR2 YFSETQ. V gave up 5 bases and J gave up 6 bases, with 17 bases separating them. CDR3 nucleotides: TGCGCCAGCAGGGAACAGCCTGCCGGGGCCGGGGAGCTGTTTTTT. Encoded protein: CASREQPAGAGELFF.

The rearrangement links TRBV20-1 to TRBJ2-3, with D tentatively TRBD1 (6 bases). In germline, CDR1 is DFQATT, CDR2 SNEGSKA (reference sequence). This CDR3 is 14 amino acids long. Deletions cut 3 bases from V and 2 bases from J, with 12 bases between. This CDR3 reads CSASPGGHTDTQYF. The DNA for the CDR3 is TGCAGTGCTAGTCCTGGGGGCCACACAGATACGCAGTATTTT.

This chain uses TRBV28 with TRBJ1-1; TRBD1 matches 7 bases. V shed 3 bases and J 5 bases; nucleotides not matched to a gene: 18. This CDR3 region has 18 residues. Per germline, CDR1 MDHEN and CDR2 SYDVKM. The CDR3 protein is CASSFRQGWTFWATEAFF. The DNA of the CDR3 is TGTGCCAGCAGTTTCAGACAGGGCTGGACCTTTTGGGCAACTGAAGCTTTCTTT.

This chain connects TRBV19 to TRBJ1-1; TRBD1 agrees at 11 bases. Trimming removed 3 bases from V and 4 bases from J; junction bases left unmatched: 10. The germline V gene encodes CDR1 LNHDA and CDR2 SQIVND (reference sequence). This CDR3 is 17 amino acids long. The CDR3 nucleotides read TGTGCCAGTAGTATTGGGACAGGGGGTTCTTTAGGCACTGAAGCTTTCTTT. Protein product: CASSIGTGGSLGTEAFF.

The rearrangement links TRBV7-9 to TRBJ1-6; 7 nucleotides line up with TRBD1. Looked up from germline, CDR1 is SEHNR and CDR2 is FQNEAQ (reference sequence). The CDR3 consists of 14 residues. The V gene end was trimmed by 4 bases and the J gene end by 14 bases; junction bases not matched to a gene: 11. The DNA of the CDR3 is TGTGCCAGCAGCTCCCGGGACAGCCCTTCGGCCCTCCACTTT. This gives the protein CASSSRDSPSALHF. The entire variable domain, with the rest obtained from reference TRBV7-9 and TRBJ1-6, is as follows: DTGVSQNPRHKITKRGQNVTFRCDPISEHNRLYWYRQTLGQGPEFLTYFQNEAQLEKSRLLSDRFSAERPKGSFSTLEIQRTEQGDSAMYLCASSSRDSPSALHFGNGTRLTVT.

The table lists this clone with a few counts. Other DNA sequences from this sample encode an identical CDR3 as well. V and J are TRBV7-9 and TRBJ1-1; D gene ambiguous. Trimming stripped 2 bases from V and 1 base from J, with 5 bases between. Germline CDR1 and CDR2: SEHNR and FQNEAQ (reference sequence). The CDR3 has 13 residues. CDR3 sequence: CASSLTGNTEAFF. The CDR3 DNA reads as TGTGCCAGCAGCTTAACCGGGAACACTGAAGCTTTCTTT.